This T cell receptor (beta chain) was sequenced in a study of identical twins. The length of the CDR3 is 13 residues. Germline CDR1 reads ENHRY; CDR2 reads SYGVKD. Trimming pared 4 bases from V and 2 bases from J, leaving 8 bases between. Study conclusions and caveats: For cord blood, abundant beta clonotypes had fewer insertions, unlike memory repertoires, which showed none. The analysis was cross-sectional rather than longitudinal within donors.

TCRdb re-derived calls from the 5' RACE reads in MiXCR, one entry per CDR3 protein. Of 450,000 to 600,000 distinct CDR3 sequences in the sample, around 20% were seen once. A remark on this clonotype: Its antigen remains unidentified.

The sample was also reused in another study, on yellow fever vaccine responses in identical twins.

The rearrangement joins TRBV10-3 to TRBJ2-5; tentative D call: TRBD1 (6 bases). Material: CD4+ T cells sorted from blood. This receptor was identified in a woman between 18 and 29 years old in good health. CDR3 nucleotide sequence: TGTGCCATCAGTGGGACAGATCAAGAGACCCAGTACTTC. Protein sequence: CAISGTDQETQYF.